Here is one TCR beta chain with its context. This may arise from a read error, as a much more abundant clone is one base away. Time point specified: sample taken at primary tumor resection. Sequencing covered unsorted whole RNA taken from tumor, nontumor lung or frozen PBMC. Samples were donated by 72 untreated early-stage non-small cell lung cancer patients. One entry per CDR3 protein results from TCRdb running MiXCR on the 5' RACE reads. The sample carries roughly 17,000 distinct CDR3 sequences, 20% to 25% recorded once. Germline V gene lookup returns CDR1 SGHAT and CDR2 FQNNGV. The CDR3 loop spans 16 amino acids. The junction had 6 bases not matched to a gene; V was cut back by 4 bases and J by 4 bases. This entry comes from a study of spatial heterogeneity in lung cancer. Study-level information: Alpha-chain sequences were detected in numbers that were consistently lower than beta-chain sequences. Mean representation of each unique TCR and UMI combination in the raw reads exceeded nine occurrences.

This receptor was identified in a female donor with early-stage non-small cell lung cancer. Sequenced material: PBMCs, taken at surgery. The V call is TRBV11-2, the J call TRBJ2-6; TRBD1 aligns across 8 bases. The CDR3 DNA is TGTGCCAGCAGCTGGGGACAGGTGGCCGGGGCCAACGTCCTGACTTTC. This codes for CASSWGQVAGANVLTF.